This T cell receptor (beta chain) was sequenced during a study of cytomegalovirus exposure and HLA in healthy donors. Trimming pared 5 bases from V and 8 bases from J, leaving 10 bases between. CDR1 and CDR2 from the germline V gene are SEHNR and FQNEAQ (reference sequence). This CDR3 spans 13 amino acids. With 60 Vbeta and 13 Jbeta primers, the PCR was carried out. Method: immunoSEQ multiplex PCR; TCRdb's copy keeps in-frame clones and lacks some. The sample consists of around 99,000 clones, around 77% of them appearing once. This receptor was taken from a man aged 18 to 29 in good health and CMV-seronegative. The chain combines TRBV7-9 with TRBJ1-6, with a possible D match to TRBD1 (6 bases). The sequencing input was PBMCs. For the CDR3, the DNA is TGTGCCAGCAGCACCCCAGGGGATTCACCCCTCCACTTT. Its protein is CASSTPGDSPLHF.